This record concerns one T cell receptor beta chain sequence. This record comes from a study of blood T cell repertoires in COVID-19. The wider study: Material from acute and convalescent COVID-19 was sourced from the United States, Italy and Spain. Sample material is recorded as cDNA or gDNA derived from T cells, B-cell-depleted T cells, or PBMCs.

Per the original methods: Reference gene primer amplification gave nucleated cell count estimates. Profiled with immunoSEQ multiplex PCR; TCRdb holds only in-frame clones, not every one. The V and J calls and clone size come from that table; D and trimming were worked out from the DNA. The sample holds 200,000 to 250,000 clones; roughly nine tenths are singletons and the top ten take approximately 12%. This CDR3 contains 17 residues. V was cut by 7 bases and J by 5 bases, with 24 bases left in between. Germline values: CDR1 LNHDA, CDR2 SQIVND (reference sequence). The gene calls are TRBV19 and TRBJ1-5; D perhaps matches TRBD1 (5 bases). Sample: peripheral blood. The TCR comes from a woman aged 18-29 years who had recovered from COVID-19. For the CDR3, the DNA is TGTGCCAGTATGGTACGGGACTCCTACCCTCTTTATCAGCCCCAGCATTTT. Protein: CASMVRDSYPLYQPQHF.